This T cell receptor (beta chain) emerged from a study of blood T cell repertoires in COVID-19. Looking at the study overall: Sources were T cells, B-cell-depleted T cells, or PBMCs; the material itself was cDNA or gDNA.

Germline CDR1 KGHDR, CDR2 SFDVKD. V shed 4 bases and J shed 0 bases, with 5 bases lying between them. The length of the CDR3 is 13 residues. Data came from immunoSEQ multiplex PCR; TCRdb stores just in-frame clones and leaves some out. There are roughly 340,000 clones in the sample; 85% to 90% occur only once, and roughly 1% lies in the top ten. Individuals drawn from 24 US areas were about 18 to 100 years old. Sequenced: PBMCs or T cells enriched from blood (not recorded which). The source of this sequence is a man aged 18 to 30 who had recovered from COVID-19. The chain links TRBV24-1 to TRBJ2-5; unclear D gene. The CDR3 bases are TGTGCCACCAGTGACTCGTACCAAGAGACCCAGTACTTC. Protein product: CATSDSYQETQYF.